The source of this TCR beta chain is a study of CD8 T cells in ankylosing spondylitis. Study observations and caveats: Ankylosing spondylitis blood appeared to be characterized by a TCR beta motif of 7 to 9 highly homologous variants.

This clonotype was seen ten or more times. The antigen is unknown. After removal of 3 bases from V and 3 bases from J, the junction contained 11 bases not matched to a gene. The CDR3 spans 15 residues. Germline CDR1 is DFQATT and CDR2 is SNEGSKA (reference sequence). MiXCR, applied by TCRdb to the 5' RACE reads, yields one record per CDR3 protein. The sample has roughly 69,000 distinct CDR3 sequences; about 5.7% are singletons. The sequence came from a male donor with ankylosing spondylitis or in good health (not recorded which). This chain uses TRBV20-1 with TRBJ2-7; 7 bases are a match to TRBD2. Sequences were obtained from blood, either unsorted or a sorted T cell fraction (not recorded which). The CDR3 region is CSASGSGGGDYEQYF. The CDR3 bases are TGCAGTGCTAGTGGCTCTGGGGGGGGAGACTACGAGCAGTACTTC.